Listed below are T cell receptor beta chains from one sample, sequenced in a study of OX40 agonist ivuxolimab in advanced cancers. The assay was immunoSEQ multiplex PCR, and TCRdb's table has in-frame clones only and misses some. The sample shows over 50,000 clones, nearly 90% of them seen only once. The sample here was CD4+ or CD8+ T cells sorted from blood, taken in a trial of the OX40 agonist ivuxolimab. The receptors here all came from an adult with an advanced solid tumor such as melanoma, head and neck, liver or kidney cancer. Each CDR3 is given with its conserved first and last residue. D genes are given only for firm matches. A clone size is listed for some rows: how often the clone was seen (once, few, many), or a class if it is expanded.

-	-	TRBV18	TRBJ1-2	CASSPDRTYGYTF	TGTGCCAGCTCACCCGACCGAACCTATGGCTACACCTTC
TRBD2	-	TRBV6-6	TRBJ2-1	CASSYWSGGGYNEQFF	TGTGCCAGCAGTTACTGGAGCGGGGGGGGGTACAATGAGCAGTTCTTC
-	-	TRBV5-1	TRBJ2-5	CASTTGGQRETQYF	TGCGCCAGCACCACCGGGGGACAGAGGGAGACCCAGTACTTC
-	once	TRBV28	TRBJ2-5	CASSLGGGKTQYF	TGTGCCAGCAGTTTGGGGGGCGGGAAGACCCAGTACTTC
-	-	TRBV19	TRBJ2-7	CASSTPSSRSEQYF	TGTGCCAGTAGTACCCCCTCCTCTCGGAGCGAGCAGTACTTC
TRBD2	-	TRBV6-6	TRBJ2-1	CASRKSGRGGNEQFF	TGTGCCAGCAGGAAGAGCGGGAGAGGGGGAAATGAGCAGTTCTTC
-	-	TRBV9	TRBJ2-3	CASSSRGDSTDTQYF	TGTGCCAGCAGCTCCCGCGGGGATTCCACAGATACGCAGTATTTT
TRBD1	-	TRBV5-6	TRBJ2-5	CASSSGTGIWGETQYF	TGTGCCAGCAGCTCCGGGACAGGTATTTGGGGAGAGACCCAGTACTTC
TRBD1	-	TRBV10-3	TRBJ1-5	CAISEGRGSNQPQHF	TGTGCCATCAGTGAGGGCAGGGGGAGCAATCAGCCCCAGCATTTT
-	-	TRBV18	TRBJ2-7	CASSPVQGTYEQYF	TGTGCCAGCTCACCCGTACAGGGTACCTACGAGCAGTACTTC
-	-	TRBV7-9	TRBJ2-3	CASSLGRGGTTDTQYF	TGTGCCAGCAGCTTAGGACGGGGCGGGACCACAGATACGCAGTATTTT
-	-	TRBV5-5	TRBJ1-5	CASSLERQYPQHF	TGTGCCAGCAGCTTGGAACGACAGTATCCCCAGCATTTT
-	-	TRBV30	TRBJ1-3	CAWSPGGNTIYF	TGTGCCTGGAGTCCCGGAGGAAACACCATATATTTT
-	-	TRBV2	TRBJ2-5	CASSEVGANEGTQYF	TGTGCCAGCAGTGAAGTTGGAGCGAACGAGGGGACCCAGTACTTC
TRBD1	-	TRBV7-9	TRBJ2-2	CASSQGQLNTGELFF	TGTGCCAGCAGCCAGGGACAGCTCAACACCGGGGAGCTGTTTTTT
-	-	TRBV7-9	TRBJ2-3	CASSLNRGLPDTQYF	TGTGCCAGCAGCTTAAACAGGGGACTCCCAGATACGCAGTATTTT
-	-	TRBV7-3	TRBJ2-6	CASSPIGGSGANVLTF	TGTGCCAGCAGCCCCATAGGGGGTTCTGGGGCCAACGTCCTGACTTTC
TRBD1	-	TRBV20-1	TRBJ2-1	CSATGGGEQFF	TGCAGTGCGACAGGGGGCGGTGAGCAGTTCTTC
TRBD2	-	TRBV10-3	TRBJ2-3	CAVGWSGGTDTQYF	TGTGCCGTGGGCTGGAGCGGGGGGACAGATACGCAGTATTTT
TRBD2	-	TRBV30	TRBJ2-3	CAWRTSGRTDTQYF	TGTGCCTGGAGGACTAGCGGGAGAACAGATACGCAGTATTTT
-	-	TRBV6-1	TRBJ1-1	CASSHGTLNTEAFF	TGTGCCAGCAGTCACGGGACACTGAACACTGAAGCTTTCTTT
-	few	TRBV11-2	TRBJ2-2	CASSPAASRNTGELFF	TGTGCCAGCAGCCCTGCAGCCTCTAGAAACACCGGGGAGCTGTTTTTT
TRBD2	-	TRBV10-3	TRBJ2-7	CAIRSGGREGGEQYF	TGTGCCATCAGGTCGGGCGGGAGGGAAGGAGGTGAGCAGTACTTC
-	-	TRBV2	TRBJ2-1	CASSERMVQGEQFF	TGTGCCAGCAGTGAAAGGATGGTGCAAGGGGAGCAGTTCTTC
-	-	TRBV2	TRBJ2-3	CASIREPGMGTDTQYF	TGTGCCAGCATTCGCGAACCCGGGATGGGTACAGATACGCAGTATTTT
-	-	TRBV6-6	TRBJ1-5	CASSPTGQPQHF	TGTGCCAGCAGCCCGACCGGTCAGCCCCAGCATTTT
-	-	TRBV10-2	TRBJ2-2	CASNLGANTGELFF	TGCGCCAGCAACCTAGGAGCGAACACCGGGGAGCTGTTTTTT
-	few	TRBV11-2	TRBJ2-3	CASSFLPTSQGTQYF	TGTGCCAGCAGCTTCCTCCCAACTAGCCAGGGTACGCAGTATTTT
TRBD2	-	TRBV6-6	TRBJ2-5	CASSPPPSGGTETQYF	TGTGCCAGCAGTCCTCCCCCTAGCGGGGGTACGGAGACCCAGTACTTC
-	-	TRBV10-3	TRBJ1-1	CAISDSNTEAFF	TGTGCCATCAGTGACAGTAACACTGAAGCTTTCTTT
-	-	TRBV7-9	TRBJ1-1	CASSPVGMGPNTEAFF	TGTGCCAGCAGCCCAGTTGGGATGGGGCCGAACACTGAAGCTTTCTTT
TRBD1	-	TRBV18	TRBJ1-1	CASSPNPGQGSLNTEAFF	TGTGCCAGCTCACCGAACCCGGGACAGGGATCGCTGAACACTGAAGCTTTCTTT
TRBD2	-	TRBV5-1	TRBJ2-1	CASSYGGSPIGEQFF	TGCGCCAGCAGTTACGGCGGGAGCCCTATTGGTGAGCAGTTCTTC
-	-	TRBV6-6	TRBJ2-7	CASSYSSRGQVEQYF	TGTGCCAGCAGTTACTCGAGTCGGGGGCAAGTCGAGCAGTACTTC
TRBD2	-	TRBV10-3	TRBJ2-7	CATLAGGPHEQYF	TGTGCCACGCTAGCGGGAGGGCCTCACGAGCAGTACTTC
-	-	TRBV19	TRBJ1-4	CASSLQRNEKLFF	TGTGCCAGTAGTCTCCAGCGAAATGAAAAACTGTTTTTT
-	-	TRBV19	TRBJ1-6	CASSIDGINSPLHF	TGTGCCAGTAGTATCGACGGGATTAATTCACCCCTCCACTTT
-	-	TRBV10-3	TRBJ2-3	CAIARDRSTDTQYF	TGTGCCATCGCAAGGGATCGCTCTACAGATACGCAGTATTTT
TRBD1	-	TRBV27	TRBJ1-4	CASSSLGTGNEKLFF	TGTGCCAGCAGTTCCCTCGGGACAGGGAATGAAAAACTGTTTTTT
-	-	TRBV6-1	TRBJ1-5	CASSEWAPNQPQHF	TGTGCCAGCAGTGAGTGGGCGCCTAATCAGCCCCAGCATTTT
-	-	TRBV10-3	TRBJ1-1	CAISEREGSSTEAFF	TGTGCCATCAGTGAGAGGGAGGGTTCTTCCACTGAAGCTTTCTTT
-	-	TRBV11-2	TRBJ1-5	CASSAQGRSQPQHF	TGTGCCAGCAGCGCACAGGGCCGTAGTCAGCCCCAGCATTTT
-	-	TRBV19	TRBJ1-1	CASSIAGVGTEAFF	TGTGCCAGTAGTATAGCAGGGGTTGGCACTGAAGCTTTCTTT
-	-	TRBV29-1	TRBJ1-2	CSVVRGGANYGYTF	TGCAGCGTTGTTCGGGGGGGAGCGAACTATGGCTACACCTTC
-	-	TRBV6-5	TRBJ1-1	CASSTPGRAEAFF	TGTGCCAGCAGCACCCCAGGGAGGGCTGAAGCTTTCTTT
-	-	TRBV7-2	TRBJ2-2	CASSLTPNTGELFF	TGTGCCAGCAGTCTAACACCGAACACCGGGGAGCTGTTTTTT
TRBD2	-	TRBV7-6	TRBJ2-1	CASSLILAGGVDNEQFF	TGTGCCAGCAGCTTAATACTAGCGGGAGGGGTTGACAATGAGCAGTTCTTC
-	-	TRBV9	TRBJ2-2	CASSSDGTGELFF	TGTGCCAGCAGCTCTGACGGGACCGGGGAGCTGTTTTTT
-	-	TRBV14	TRBJ1-4	CASSQVTGKAKLFF	TGTGCCAGCAGCCAAGTCACAGGGAAGGCGAAACTGTTTTTT
-	-	TRBV5-5	TRBJ2-7	CASSLGTEAYEQYF	TGTGCCAGCAGCTTGGGGACAGAGGCCTACGAGCAGTACTTC